This T cell receptor beta chain was retrieved from a study of blood T cell repertoires in COVID-19. Study context: Some COVID-19 samples were acute and others convalescent; all came from the United States, Italy and Spain. The analysed material was cDNA or gDNA that came from T cells, B-cell-depleted T cells, or PBMCs.

In the authors' methods: Reference gene primer amplification gave nucleated cell count estimates. Profiling relied on immunoSEQ multiplex PCR, and the TCRdb table lists in-frame clones only, not all of them. That table is the source of V, J and clone size, and D and trimming were worked out from the DNA. Among 150,000 to 200,000 clones listed, approximately 80% were seen once. V lost 3 bases and J lost 3; bases outside the gene matches: 5. This CDR3 is built from 17 residues. Per the germline V gene, CDR1 is SGHAT and CDR2 is FQNNGV. This clone came up a few times. This chain links TRBV11-2 with TRBJ2-5; TRBD2 aligns across 15 bases. The specimen sequenced was peripheral blood. The clonotype originates from a man between 60 and 75 years old with acute or convalescent COVID-19. Written as DNA, the CDR3 is TGTGCCAGCAGCTTCGGGACTAGCGGGGGGCCAAAAGAGACCCAGTACTTC. Translation gives CASSFGTSGGPKETQYF.